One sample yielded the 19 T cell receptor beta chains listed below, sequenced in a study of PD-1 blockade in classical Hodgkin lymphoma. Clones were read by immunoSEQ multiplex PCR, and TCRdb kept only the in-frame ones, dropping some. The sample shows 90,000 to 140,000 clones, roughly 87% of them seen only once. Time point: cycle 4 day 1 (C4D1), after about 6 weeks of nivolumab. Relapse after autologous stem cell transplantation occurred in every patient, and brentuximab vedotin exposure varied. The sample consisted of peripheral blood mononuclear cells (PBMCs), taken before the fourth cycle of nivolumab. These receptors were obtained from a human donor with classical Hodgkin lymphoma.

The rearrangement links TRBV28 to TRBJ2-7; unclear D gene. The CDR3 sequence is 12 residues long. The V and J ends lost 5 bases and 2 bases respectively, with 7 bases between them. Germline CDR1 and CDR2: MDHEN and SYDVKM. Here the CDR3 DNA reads TGTGCCAGCAGTCGCATTACCTACGAGCAGTACTTC. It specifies CASSRITYEQYF.

CDR3 nucleotides: TGTGCCAGTACTAGGGACAGGGGGCTTTTGCACAACACTGAAGCTTTCTTT. Its translation: CASTRDRGLLHNTEAFF. This chain joins TRBV19 and TRBJ1-1, with 12 bases fitting TRBD1. CDR3 length equals 17 residues. CDR1 and CDR2 (germline): LNHDA, SQIVND (reference sequence). V lost 7 bases and J lost 2; bases outside the gene matches: 11.

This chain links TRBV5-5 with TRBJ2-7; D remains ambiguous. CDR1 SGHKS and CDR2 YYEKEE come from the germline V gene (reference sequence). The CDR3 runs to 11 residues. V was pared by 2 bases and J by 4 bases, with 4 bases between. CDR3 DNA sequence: TGTGCCAGCAGCTTTTTGTACGAGCAGTACTTC. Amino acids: CASSFLYEQYF.

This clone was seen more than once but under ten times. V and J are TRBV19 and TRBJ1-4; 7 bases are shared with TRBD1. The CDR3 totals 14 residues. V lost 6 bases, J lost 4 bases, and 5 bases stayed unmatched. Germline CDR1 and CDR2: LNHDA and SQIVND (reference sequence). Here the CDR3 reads CASRGTASNEKLFF. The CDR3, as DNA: TGTGCCAGTAGGGGGACAGCCAGTAATGAAAAACTGTTTTTT.

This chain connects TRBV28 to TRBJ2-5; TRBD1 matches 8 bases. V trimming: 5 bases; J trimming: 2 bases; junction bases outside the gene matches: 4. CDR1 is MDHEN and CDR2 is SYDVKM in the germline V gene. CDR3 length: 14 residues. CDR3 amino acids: CASSGDRRQETQYF. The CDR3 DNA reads TGTGCCAGCAGTGGGGACAGGCGACAAGAGACCCAGTACTTC.

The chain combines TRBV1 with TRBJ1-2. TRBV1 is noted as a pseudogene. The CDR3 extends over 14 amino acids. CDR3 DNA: TGCACCAGCGGGGGCCGGAGGGGGAACTATGGCTACACCTTC. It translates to CTSGGRRGNYGYTF.

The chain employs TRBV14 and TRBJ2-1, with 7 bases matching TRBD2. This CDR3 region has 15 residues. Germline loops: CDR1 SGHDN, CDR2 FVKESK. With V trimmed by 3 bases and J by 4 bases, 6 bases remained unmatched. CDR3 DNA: TGTGCCAGCAGCCAGGCCGGGACTATTTACAATGAGCAGTTCTTC. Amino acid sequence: CASSQAGTIYNEQFF.

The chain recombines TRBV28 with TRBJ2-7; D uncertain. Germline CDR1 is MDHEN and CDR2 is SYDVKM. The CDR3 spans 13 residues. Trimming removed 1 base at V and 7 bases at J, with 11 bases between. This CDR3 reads CASSLYPAREQYF. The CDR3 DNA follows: TGTGCCAGCAGTTTATACCCTGCCAGGGAGCAGTACTTC.

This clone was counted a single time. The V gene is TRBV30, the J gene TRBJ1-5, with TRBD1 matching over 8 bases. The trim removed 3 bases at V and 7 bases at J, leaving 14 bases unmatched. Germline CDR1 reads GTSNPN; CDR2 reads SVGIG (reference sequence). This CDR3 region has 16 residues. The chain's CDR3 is CAWSPLPGGAGQPQHF. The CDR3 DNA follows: TGTGCCTGGAGCCCTCTCCCAGGGGGCGCCGGACAGCCCCAGCATTTT.

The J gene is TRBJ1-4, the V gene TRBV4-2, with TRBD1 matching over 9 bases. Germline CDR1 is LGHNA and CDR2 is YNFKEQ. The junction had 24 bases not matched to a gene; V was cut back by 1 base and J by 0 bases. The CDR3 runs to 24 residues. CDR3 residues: CASSQGSLFTGGPDQSATNEKLFF. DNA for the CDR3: TGTGCCAGCAGCCAAGGGAGCCTATTTACAGGGGGCCCCGACCAGTCCGCAACTAATGAAAAACTGTTTTTT.

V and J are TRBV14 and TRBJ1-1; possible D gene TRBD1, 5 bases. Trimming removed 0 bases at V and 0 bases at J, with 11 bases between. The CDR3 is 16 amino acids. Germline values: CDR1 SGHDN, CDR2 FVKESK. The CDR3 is CASSQDWGRMNTEAFF. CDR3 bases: TGTGCCAGCAGCCAAGATTGGGGCAGAATGAACACTGAAGCTTTCTTT.

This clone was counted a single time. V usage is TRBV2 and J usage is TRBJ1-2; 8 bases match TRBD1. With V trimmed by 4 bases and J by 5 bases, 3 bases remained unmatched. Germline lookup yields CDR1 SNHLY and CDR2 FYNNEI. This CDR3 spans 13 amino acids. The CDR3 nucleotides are TGTGCCAGCAGTGTCCGACAGGGGTATGGCTACACCTTC. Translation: CASSVRQGYGYTF. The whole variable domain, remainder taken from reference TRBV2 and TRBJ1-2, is EPEVTQTPSHQVTQMGQEVILRCVPISNHLYFYWYRQILGQKVEFLVSFYNNEISEKSEIFDDQFSVERPDGSNFTLKIRSTKLEDSAMYFCASSVRQGYGYTFGSGTRLTVV.

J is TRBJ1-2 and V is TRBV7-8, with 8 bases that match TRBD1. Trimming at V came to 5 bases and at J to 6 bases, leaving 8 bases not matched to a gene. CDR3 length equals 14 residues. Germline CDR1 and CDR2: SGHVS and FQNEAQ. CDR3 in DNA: TGTGCCAGCAGCCCGCGGACAGGGAAGAATGGCTACACCTTC. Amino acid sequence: CASSPRTGKNGYTF.

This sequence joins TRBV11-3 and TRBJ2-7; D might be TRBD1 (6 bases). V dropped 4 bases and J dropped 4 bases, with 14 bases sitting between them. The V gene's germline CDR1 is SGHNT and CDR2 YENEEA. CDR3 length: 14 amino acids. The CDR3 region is CASSSNRVPYEQYF. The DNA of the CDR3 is TGTGCCAGCAGCTCAAACAGGGTGCCTTACGAGCAGTACTTC.

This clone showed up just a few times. This CDR3 is CASSSQLAGYNEQFF. CDR3 in DNA: TGTGCCAGCAGCTCGCAACTAGCGGGGTACAATGAGCAGTTCTTC. J is TRBJ2-1 and V is TRBV7-2; the match to TRBD2 covers 10 bases. This CDR3 has 15 amino acids. The germline V gene encodes CDR1 SGHTA and CDR2 FQGNSA. Germline trimming cut 4 bases from V and 4 bases from J; bases unmatched to any gene: 4.

The CDR3 sequence is CASSYGGYTEAFF. The CDR3 DNA reads as TGTGCCAGCAGTTACGGGGGGTATACTGAAGCTTTCTTT. The V gene is TRBV6-5, the J gene TRBJ1-1; possibly TRBD1 for D (5 bases). CDR3 size: 13 residues. In germline, CDR1 is MNHEY, CDR2 SVGAGI. Trimming left V 2 bases short and J 5 bases short, with 9 bases between.

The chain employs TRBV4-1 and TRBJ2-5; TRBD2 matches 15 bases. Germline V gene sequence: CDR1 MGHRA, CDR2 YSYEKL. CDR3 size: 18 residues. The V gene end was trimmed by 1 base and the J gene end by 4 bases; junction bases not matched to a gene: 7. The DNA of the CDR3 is TGCGCCAGCAGCCAAGTACCGGGACTAGCGGGAGGACGAGAGACCCAGTACTTC. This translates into CASSQVPGLAGGRETQYF.

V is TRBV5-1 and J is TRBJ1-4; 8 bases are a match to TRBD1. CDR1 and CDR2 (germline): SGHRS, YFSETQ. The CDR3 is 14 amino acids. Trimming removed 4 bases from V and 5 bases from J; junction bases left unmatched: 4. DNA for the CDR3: TGCGCCAGCAGCGTGGACAGGGAAAATGAAAAACTGTTTTTT. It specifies CASSVDRENEKLFF.

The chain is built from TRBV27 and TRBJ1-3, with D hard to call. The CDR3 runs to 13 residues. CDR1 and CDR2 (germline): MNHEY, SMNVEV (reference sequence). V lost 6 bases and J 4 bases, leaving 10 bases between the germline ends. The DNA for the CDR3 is TGTGCCAGCAGCTCCTTCGCAGGAAACACCATATATTTT. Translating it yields CASSSFAGNTIYF.